The sequence of this TCR beta chain was determined in a study of CD8 T cells in Susac syndrome. General study results and limits: It was acknowledged in the study that its TCR sequencing and HLA analysis involved a relatively small number of individuals.

RNA in amounts of about 0.5 to 1 ug was reverse transcribed with random hexamers. Amplification of TCR beta CDR3 used immunoSEQ multiplex PCR across 54 Vbeta and 13 Jbeta. One entry per CDR3 protein results from TCRdb running MiXCR on the immunoSEQ multiplex PCR reads. The sample shows some 130,000 distinct CDR3 sequences, over 90% of them seen only once. About this clonotype itself: Its antigen remains unidentified.

Healthy donors were controls matched for age and sex. Between the trimmed V and J ends, which lost 0 bases and 1 base, there was a span of 10 bases. The CDR3 runs 15 residues. CDR1 is SGHRS, CDR2 YFSETQ, per germline. The V and J genes are TRBV5-1 and TRBJ1-1; D is uncertain. This sequence was found in a human donor in good health. Sequenced: CD4+ T cells from PBMCs. The CDR3 is CASSLESVGNTEAFF. In DNA, the CDR3 is TGCGCCAGCAGCTTGGAATCAGTCGGGAACACTGAAGCTTTCTTT.